The entry that follows covers one TCR beta chain sequence. The data were obtained in a study of cytomegalovirus exposure and HLA in healthy donors. Germline loops: CDR1 SGHAT, CDR2 FQNNGV. CDR3 length: 12 amino acids. Trimming removed 10 bases at V and 8 bases at J, with 14 bases between. The PCR employed 60 Vbeta primers together with 13 Jbeta primers. Profiling relied on immunoSEQ multiplex PCR, and the TCRdb table lists in-frame clones only, not all of them. This table has about 260,000 clones, about 75% appearing once. The chain has TRBV11-2 and TRBJ2-2; D remains unclear. The TCR sequence derives from a female donor in good health and CMV-seronegative. The source material was PBMCs. The CDR3 bases are TGTGCCACCGCACCCCGGTGGGGGGAGCTGTTTTTT. Encoded protein: CATAPRWGELFF. Filled out from reference TRBV11-2 and TRBJ2-2, the complete variable domain reads EAGVAQSPRYKIIEKRQSVAFWCNPISGHATLYWYQQILGQGPKLLIQFQNNGVVDDSQLPKDRFSAERLKGVDSTLKIQPAKLEDSAVYLCATAPRWGELFFGEGSRLTVL.